This T cell receptor (beta chain) emerged from a study of blood T cell repertoires in COVID-19. Profiling relied on immunoSEQ multiplex PCR, and the TCRdb table lists in-frame clones only, not all of them. Among 300,000 to 350,000 clones listed, 80% to 90% were seen once. CDR1 is KGHSH and CDR2 is LQKENI in the germline V gene. This CDR3 has 13 residues. V was cut by 6 bases and J by 0 bases, with 6 bases left in between. The sequence was obtained from a woman between 35 and 50 years old with acute COVID-19. The V call is TRBV18, the J call TRBJ1-3; D remains unclear. What was sequenced was PBMCs or T cells enriched from blood (not recorded which). CDR3 sequence: CASSRDSGNTIYF. The CDR3 nucleotides are TGTGCCAGCTCGCGTGACTCTGGAAACACCATATATTTT.